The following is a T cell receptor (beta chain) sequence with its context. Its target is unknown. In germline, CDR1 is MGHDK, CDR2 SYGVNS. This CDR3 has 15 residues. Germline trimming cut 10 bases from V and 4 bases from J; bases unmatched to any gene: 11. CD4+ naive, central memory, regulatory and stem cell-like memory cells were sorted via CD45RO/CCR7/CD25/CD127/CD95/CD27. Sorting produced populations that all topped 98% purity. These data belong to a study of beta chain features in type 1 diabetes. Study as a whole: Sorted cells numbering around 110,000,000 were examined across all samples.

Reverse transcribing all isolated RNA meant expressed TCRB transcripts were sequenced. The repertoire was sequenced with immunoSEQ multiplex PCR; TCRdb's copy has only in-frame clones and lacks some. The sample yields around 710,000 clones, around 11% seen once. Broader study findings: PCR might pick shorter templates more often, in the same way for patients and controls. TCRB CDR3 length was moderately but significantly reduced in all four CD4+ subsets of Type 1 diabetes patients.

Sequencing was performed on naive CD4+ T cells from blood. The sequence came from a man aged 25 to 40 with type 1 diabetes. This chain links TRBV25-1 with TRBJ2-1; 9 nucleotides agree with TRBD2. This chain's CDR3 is CATCGAGGNYNEQFF. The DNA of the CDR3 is TGTGCCACCTGCGGGGCGGGGGGGAATTACAATGAGCAGTTCTTC.